The sequence of this T cell receptor beta chain was determined in a study of PD-1 blockade in mismatch repair-deficient tumors. The protocol was immunoSEQ multiplex PCR, while the TCRdb copy is restricted to in-frame clones and leaves out a portion. Of over 100,000 clones in the sample, 60% to 85% are singletons; the top ten hold about 4.5%. Trimming removed 0 bases at V and 8 bases at J, with 14 bases between. CDR1 SGHNT and CDR2 YYREEE come from the germline V gene (reference sequence). The CDR3 extends over 15 amino acids. This sequence originates from an adult with mismatch repair-deficient cancer. V is TRBV5-4 and J is TRBJ1-4, with D possibly TRBD1 on 6 matching bases. Specimen: peripheral blood, collected around 60 weeks after starting pembrolizumab. CDR3 in amino acids: CASSLDPGAHEKLFF. The CDR3 DNA follows: TGTGCCAGCAGCTTGGATCCGGGGGCCCACGAAAAACTGTTTTTT.